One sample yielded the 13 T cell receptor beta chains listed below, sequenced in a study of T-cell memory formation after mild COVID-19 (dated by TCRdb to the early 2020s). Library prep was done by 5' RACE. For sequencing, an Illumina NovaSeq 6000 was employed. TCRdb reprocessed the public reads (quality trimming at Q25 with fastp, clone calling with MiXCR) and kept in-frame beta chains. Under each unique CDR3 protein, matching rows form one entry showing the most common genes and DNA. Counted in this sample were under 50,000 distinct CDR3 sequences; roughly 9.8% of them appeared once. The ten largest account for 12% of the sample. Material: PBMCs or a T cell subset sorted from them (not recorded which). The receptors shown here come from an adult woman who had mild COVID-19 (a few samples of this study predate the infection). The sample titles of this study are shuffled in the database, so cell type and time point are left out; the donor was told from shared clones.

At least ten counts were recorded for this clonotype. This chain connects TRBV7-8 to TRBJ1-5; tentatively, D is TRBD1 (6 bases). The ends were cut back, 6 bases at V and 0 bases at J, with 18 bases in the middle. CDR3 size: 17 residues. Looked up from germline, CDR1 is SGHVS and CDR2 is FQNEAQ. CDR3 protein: CASSPEGPGHSNQPQHF. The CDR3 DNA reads TGTGCCAGCAGTCCAGAGGGGCCGGGACATAGCAATCAGCCCCAGCATTTT.

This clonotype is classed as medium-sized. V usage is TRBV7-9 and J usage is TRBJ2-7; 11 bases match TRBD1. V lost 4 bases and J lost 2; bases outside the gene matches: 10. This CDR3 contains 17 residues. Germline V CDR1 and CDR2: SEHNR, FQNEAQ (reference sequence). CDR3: CASSSRTGGITTYEQYF. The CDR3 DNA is TGTGCCAGCAGCTCCCGGACAGGGGGCATTACTACCTACGAGCAGTACTTC.

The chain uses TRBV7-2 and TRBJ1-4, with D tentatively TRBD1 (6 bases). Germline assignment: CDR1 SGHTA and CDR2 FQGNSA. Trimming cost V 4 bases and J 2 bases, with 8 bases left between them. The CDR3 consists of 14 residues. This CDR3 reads CASSWDITNEKLFF. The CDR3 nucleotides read TGTGCCAGCAGCTGGGACATCACTAATGAAAAACTGTTTTTT.

The CDR3 sequence: CASSAAGGSEETQYF. In nucleotides, the CDR3 is TGTGCCAGCAGCGCAGCGGGGGGTTCAGAAGAGACCCAGTACTTC. V usage is TRBV4-2 and J usage is TRBJ2-5, with TRBD2 matching over 9 bases. The germline V gene has CDR1 LGHNA and CDR2 YNFKEQ. This CDR3 is 15 amino acids long. V lost 5 bases to trimming and J lost 3 bases; unmatched junction nucleotides: 7.

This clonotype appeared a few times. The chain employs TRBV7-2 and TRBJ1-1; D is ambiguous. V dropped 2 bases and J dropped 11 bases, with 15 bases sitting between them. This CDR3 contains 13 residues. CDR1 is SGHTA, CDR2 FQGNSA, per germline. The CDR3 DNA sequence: TGTGCCAGCAGCTTAAGGTCAGACGGAAAGGCTTTCTTT. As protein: CASSLRSDGKAFF.

This chain's CDR3 is CASSREGQGFNQPQHF. In DNA, the CDR3 is TGTGCCAGCAGCCGTGAGGGACAGGGTTTCAATCAGCCCCAGCATTTT. The V gene is TRBV4-2, the J gene TRBJ1-5, with 9 bases lining up with TRBD1. CDR1 is LGHNA, CDR2 YNFKEQ, per germline. The CDR3 has 16 amino acids. V lost 4 bases to trimming and J lost 3 bases; unmatched junction nucleotides: 7.

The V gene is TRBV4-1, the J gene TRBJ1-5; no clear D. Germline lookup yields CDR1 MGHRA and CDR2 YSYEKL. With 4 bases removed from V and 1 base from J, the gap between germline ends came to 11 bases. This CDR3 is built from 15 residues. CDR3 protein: CASSPNTESNQPQHF. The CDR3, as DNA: TGCGCCAGCAGCCCAAACACGGAAAGCAATCAGCCCCAGCATTTT.

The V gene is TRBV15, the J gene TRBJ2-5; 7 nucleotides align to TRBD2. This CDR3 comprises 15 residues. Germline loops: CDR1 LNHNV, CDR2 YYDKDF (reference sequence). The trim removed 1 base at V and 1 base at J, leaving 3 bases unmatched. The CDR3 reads CATSRGGGTQETQYF. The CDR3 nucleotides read TGTGCCACCAGCAGAGGGGGGGGGACCCAAGAGACCCAGTACTTC.

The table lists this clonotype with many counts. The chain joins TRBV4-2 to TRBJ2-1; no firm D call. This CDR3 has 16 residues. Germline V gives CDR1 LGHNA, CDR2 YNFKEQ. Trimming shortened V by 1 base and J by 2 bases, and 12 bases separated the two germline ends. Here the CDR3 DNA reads TGTGCCAGCAGCCAAGCTCCCAGAGGCACCTACAATGAGCAGTTCTTC. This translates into CASSQAPRGTYNEQFF.

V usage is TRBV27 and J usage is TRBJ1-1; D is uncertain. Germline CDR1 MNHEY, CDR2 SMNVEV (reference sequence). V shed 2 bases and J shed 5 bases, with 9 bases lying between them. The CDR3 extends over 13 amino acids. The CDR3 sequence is CASSLIGQTEAFF. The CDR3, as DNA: TGTGCCAGCAGTTTAATAGGCCAGACTGAAGCTTTCTTT.

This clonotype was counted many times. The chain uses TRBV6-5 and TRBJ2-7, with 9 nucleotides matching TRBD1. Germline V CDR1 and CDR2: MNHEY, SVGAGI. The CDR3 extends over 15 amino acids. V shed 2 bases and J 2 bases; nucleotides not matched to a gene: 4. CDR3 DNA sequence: TGTGCCAGCAGTTACCGGGGACAGGGAACCTACGAGCAGTACTTC. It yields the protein CASSYRGQGTYEQYF.

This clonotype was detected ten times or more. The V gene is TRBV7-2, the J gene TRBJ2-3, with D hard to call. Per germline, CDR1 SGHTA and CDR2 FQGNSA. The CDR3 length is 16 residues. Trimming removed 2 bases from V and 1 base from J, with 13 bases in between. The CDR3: CASSLTVLPGTDTQYF. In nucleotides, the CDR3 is TGTGCCAGCAGCTTAACAGTCCTCCCGGGCACAGATACGCAGTATTTT.

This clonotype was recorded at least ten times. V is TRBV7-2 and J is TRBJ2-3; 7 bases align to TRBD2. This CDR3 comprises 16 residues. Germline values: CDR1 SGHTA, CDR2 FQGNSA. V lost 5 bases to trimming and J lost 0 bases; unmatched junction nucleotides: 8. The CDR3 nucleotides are TGTGCCAGCAGCGCCGGGACTATAGCTAGCACAGATACGCAGTATTTT. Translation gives CASSAGTIASTDTQYF.